The sequence of this T cell receptor (beta chain) was determined in a study of cytomegalovirus exposure and HLA in healthy donors (dated by TCRdb to 2015 to 2018). Context from the whole study: In an earlier analysis of some 550 of the donors, 276 Gb of sequence data and just under 120 million unique TCR beta sequences from about 179 million T cells were reported. Besides the first cohort of hundreds of subjects, a separate validation cohort made up of 120 different subjects was used. The later analysis used no new phenotypic data to find candidate immune exposures, relying instead on TCR beta sequences and their occurrence across donors. Class I and class II HLA loci were covered by the typing at four-digit resolution. Genome-wide SNP genotypes for about 60% of the roughly 700 donors were used in a later genetic analysis, which treated that subset as a discovery cohort. Roughly 300 gigabases of sequencing data and approximately 84 million unique TCR sequences were included in an early release covering under 650 HLA-typed donors. Every discovery cohort repertoire had been produced on one sequencing platform. In a later analysis, previously published TCR beta repertoires from 550 to 750 donors were re-analyzed and high-resolution HLA genotyping was added so that TCR occurrence patterns could be studied. The study combined high-throughput TCR immunosequencing, statistical association of individual TCRs with disease status, and machine learning to predict cytomegalovirus infection status. Among about 360 genotyped donors of the cohort, an average of approximately 250,000 unique TCR beta nucleotide sequences were sequenced per donor, roughly 20% of them non-productive. An earlier analysis of approximately 580 of the donors used high-throughput TCR beta sequencing to judge whether each TCR beta V gene segment behaved as functional or pseudogenic. The study was designed to test whether signatures of past pathogen exposure could be identified by cataloging public T cell receptors. Typing coverage varied by locus: 629-630 donors for A, B, C, DRB1 and DQB1; approximately 500 for DQA1; approximately 570 for DPA1; around 450 for DPB1. Donor age, sex, ethnicity and CMV serostatus were collected together with the repertoire data. The study profiled the T cell repertoires of 500 to 800 subjects by immunosequencing and related them to cytomegalovirus serostatus. Because of strong linkage in the cohort, roughly five DR-DQ haplotypes were treated as single units for association and clustering. The genetic ancestry cluster associated with self-reported Caucasian donors included 70% to 85% of the 350 to 500 genotyped donors. Broad study findings and their caveats: A group of highly shared sequence variants was considered likely to be a technical artifact of the sequencing pipeline. According to a later genetic analysis, donors in an Asian-associated ancestry cluster had fewer N-insertions in productive TCRs than the approximately 670-donor mean. Most CMV-associated TCR beta chains appeared to be HLA-restricted in a later analysis, and the HLA associations seemed to be driven largely by CMV exposure. A later genetic analysis associated a missense DCLRE1C variant with V-gene and J-gene trimming of TCR beta chains, and an independent cohort replicated the association. Correlated functional status among segregating V segments might be attributable to linkage disequilibrium, but an unknown experimental factor could not be ruled out. While some public TCRs were present in many individuals, most TCR sequences turned up only very rarely across donors. Presence/absence analyses assumed roughly uniform sequencing depth across donors, an assumption that may not hold. In vitro tests confirmed that a few of the cytomegalovirus-associated TCR beta chains recognize cytomegalovirus antigens. The classifier was reported to diagnose cytomegalovirus status with high specificity and sensitivity in both the original and validation cohorts. The earlier analysis of approximately 540 of the donors excluded approximately 17 rarely observed V segments, including chromosome 9 orphons, because counts were too low. A further reported finding was that TCR beta sequences accurately predicted the HLA-A and HLA-B alleles for most subjects in the first cohort. In a later analysis, the rate of TCR association differed among HLA loci, with DRB1 alleles having the most associated TCRs and HLA-C alleles having the fewest. In the study, about 150 TCR beta chains were listed as associated with cytomegalovirus. According to the authors, the approach could potentially be generalized to other disease states and immunological phenotypes. Some IMGT-functional V segments, including TRBV6-2 and TRBV6-3, could not be distinguished by the 87-base-pair reads and were therefore excluded. In a later analysis, HLA-associated TCR beta chains were found to be more clonally expanded and to have lower generation probabilities than equally common non-associated chains. Immune exposure information for the cohort was limited to CMV serostatus. Several of the top co-occurrence clusters appeared to be linked to parvovirus B19, influenza, CMV and Epstein-Barr virus, according to a later analysis. When HLA alleles, especially DR and DQ, strongly co-occurred, TCR associations were difficult to assign to individual alleles. In an earlier analysis of about 600 of the donors, most TCR beta V segments appeared in productive rearrangements about 90% or about 30% of the time, broadly matching IMGT annotations. Because HLA typing was unavailable for some donors at each locus, only the typed subset was used in association tests. In a later analysis, some 18,000 TCR beta sequences were associated with specific HLA alleles at a false discovery rate of 0.05. In this cohort, only TCR beta chains were sequenced, and detectable features were limited by the absence of alpha or paired-chain data.

In total, 630 or so healthy bone marrow donors made up the cohort. Cohort members were all nominally healthy when sampled, although unrecorded immune exposures were likely present. The donor tested CMV seropositive, placing the donor among the 289 seropositive members of the cohort. Each donor provided a peripheral blood sample, and peripheral blood mononuclear cells were used for TCR beta sequencing. The Qiagen DNeasy Blood Extraction Kit was used to extract genomic DNA from the blood cell samples. The receptor library was made with the immunoSEQ multiplex PCR assay. For the multiplex PCR, a mixture combining 60 forward primers for TCR Vbeta segments and 13 reverse primers for TCR Jbeta segments was used. Amplification of the CDR3 region of rearranged TCR beta genes was performed with a multiplex PCR assay on genomic DNA. Amplified TCR beta libraries were sequenced as 87-base-pair reads on the Illumina HiSeq System. Per the source publication's procedure: A later analysis tallied 75 million to 95 million unique TCR beta chains across the 666 repertoires, and some 10 million of those chains were shared by two or more donors. To remove PCR and sequencing errors, raw reads were error-corrected and collapsed into unique sequences using a nearest-neighbor algorithm that merged closely related sequences. CDR3 sequences were aligned to IMGT reference sequences to assign V, D and J gene segments. Each retained sequence needed at least a six-nucleotide match to both a V gene segment and a J gene segment. A rearrangement was called productive if the CDR3 had no stop codons and remained in frame with V and J, and every other rearrangement was called non-productive. Following IMGT convention, CDR3 was defined as the stretch from the second conserved V-encoded cysteine up to the conserved J-encoded phenylalanine. Sequences without an unambiguous match to a single V gene segment were excluded from the earlier analysis of about 630 of the donors. In an earlier analysis of a few hundred of the donors, V segments were called functional above 56.7% productive rearrangements and were called segregating when the between-donor standard deviation exceeded 5%. A statistical classification framework was developed to diagnose cytomegalovirus status using the catalog of TCR beta chain sequences. A later analysis assigned V and J genes by comparing TCR nucleotide sequences with IMGT/GENE-DB human TR gene sequences. In a later analysis, CDR3 sequences and most-parsimonious VDJ recombination scenarios were assigned using the TCRdist pipeline. A later analysis defined each TCR beta chain by its CDR3 amino acid sequence plus V-gene family, and excluded reads lacking a unique V-gene family. To address suspected cross-contamination and a sequencing artifact, a later analysis removed under 600 highly shared, low-generation-probability nucleotide sequences. For each public chain, a later analysis derived a clonal expansion index from normalized ranks of inferred template counts within each repertoire. In a later analysis, generation probabilities were computed using a VDJ recombination model fitted to out-of-frame rearrangements, and the results were checked against IGoR. A later analysis scored TCR-TCR, TCR-HLA and TCR-CMV co-occurrence with hypergeometric tests, applying a repertoire-size bias correction to TCR pairs. A later analysis estimated false discovery rates by permuting HLA or CMV assignments 20 times. A later analysis grouped co-occurring TCRs with DBSCAN, adding TCRdist sequence similarity when clustering within HLA-allele-positive subsets. Repertoires with fewer than 30,000 or more than 120,000 public chains, plus five repertoires with anomalous nucleotide sharing, were excluded from co-occurrence clustering. Sourced from immuneACCESS, this table was stored by TCRdb with only in-frame sequences that have V and J called. A share of the clones is absent; for the studies checked, an unresolved V gene accounts for under half, and the remainder has no known explanation. The V and J calls and clone size are taken from that table; D and trimming were inferred from the DNA. This sample holds 190,000 or so clones; 75% to 90% were observed only once. Together, the top ten hold 6.5% of the sample.

CDR1 is given as MNHEY and CDR2 as SMNVEV, both from the germline V gene (reference sequence). The CDR3, cysteine through phenylalanine, is 15 amino acids long. Just the 45-base CDR3 DNA is kept, in frame starting at base 1. Trimming costs V 3 bases and J 4 bases, and their ends lie 10 bases apart. As for this clone: What this receptor recognizes is not known. Qualities for individual bases were not recorded, and no much larger clone is one base off.

The V and J genes are TRBV27 and TRBJ2-6, and the D gene may be TRBD2, 6 bases matching. The sequencing input was PBMCs. The TCR was taken from a woman in her forties or fifties in good health and CMV-seropositive. The CDR3 sequence is CASSFRETGANVLTF. The sequenced DNA: TGTGCCAGCAGTTTTCGGGAGACCGGGGCCAACGTCCTGACTTTC.